The present T cell receptor beta chain was sequenced within a study of Ad26.COV2.S vaccination and SARS-CoV-2 variants. Treatment noted: approximately 18 received Ad26.COV2.S at low or high dose, single or two shots; 5 received placebo; per-sample allocation not given. Samples were taken on day 63 after the first vaccine or placebo injection. Assay: immunoSEQ multiplex PCR; the TCRdb copy retains only in-frame clones and omits some. Counted here are about 350,000 clones, 80% to 90% occurring once; the ten biggest clones make up roughly 3.5%. The CDR3 runs 14 residues. Germline V gene data show CDR1 as KGHSH and CDR2 as LQKENI. The V gene lost 2 bases and the J gene lost 5 bases, with 10 bases spanning the gap.

The chain has TRBV18 and TRBJ2-1; D call uncertain. This receptor was taken from a person aged 18-60 years who received the Ad26.COV2.S COVID-19 vaccine or a placebo. Sequencing was performed on peripheral blood, taken in a trial of Ad26.COV2.S vaccine versus placebo. The CDR3 DNA follows: TGTGCCAGCTCACCAACTGGGTCCGACAATGAGCAGTTCTTC. As protein: CASSPTGSDNEQFF.